What follows are 3 T cell receptor beta chains derived from one specimen sequenced in a study of blood T cell repertoires in COVID-19. Only in-frame clones appear in the TCRdb table, and some are missing; sequencing was by immunoSEQ multiplex PCR. The top ten clones hold 13% to 15% of a sample with tens of thousands of clones, approximately 85% of them seen once. The sample was peripheral blood. The receptor source for this set is a human donor with acute or convalescent COVID-19. The donor label of this sample is uncertain.

This clone turned up a few times. The chain is built from TRBV20-1 and TRBJ1-5; D not certain. V lost 3 bases to trimming and J lost 5 bases, with 8 bases between them. The CDR3 runs to 12 residues. Germline CDR1 reads DFQATT; CDR2 reads SNEGSKA (reference sequence). The CDR3 sequence: CSASSRDQPQHF. CDR3 nucleotides: TGCAGTGCTAGTTCCCGGGATCAGCCCCAGCATTTT.

The rearrangement links TRBV3-1 (or the pseudogene TRBV3-2) to TRBJ2-7; 10 positions match TRBD1. The CDR3 totals 15 residues. V gave up 5 bases and J gave up 2 bases; unmatched junction bases: 6. CDR1 is LGHDT, CDR2 YNNKEL, per germline (reference sequence). As DNA, the CDR3 is TGTGCCAGCAGCTGGATGGGACAGGGGACCTACGAGCAGTACTTC. Residues: CASSWMGQGTYEQYF.

The chain has TRBV5-5 and TRBJ2-3; 7 nucleotides line up with TRBD1. Losses at the gene ends were 4 bases for V and 2 bases for J; bases not matched to a gene: 10. The CDR3 is 16 amino acids. Germline CDR1 SGHKS, CDR2 YYEKEE (reference sequence). The CDR3 loop is CASSIATDRTTDTQYF. The CDR3 DNA is TGTGCCAGCAGCATCGCTACGGACAGGACCACAGATACGCAGTATTTT.